The T cell receptor beta chain under discussion was sequenced for a study of T cell repertoires in cytomegalovirus infection. For the study at large: Use of recently identified HLA-C-restricted and well-studied HLA-B-restricted CMV epitopes was part of the study. Matching HLA type, along with CMV infection, was indicated by public TCR beta signatures.

TCRdb reanalysed the reads using MiXCR and keeps one entry per CDR3 protein. The sample lists 750,000 to 950,000 distinct CDR3 sequences, 25% to 35% occurring once. Study conclusions and caveats: In two of eight donors, the top clonotype was HLA-C-restricted CMV-specific.

Between the trimmed V and J ends, which lost 0 bases and 3 bases, there was a span of 7 bases. In germline, CDR1 is SGHKS, CDR2 YYEKEE (reference sequence). The CDR3 length is 13 residues. Note on this clonotype: Its target is unknown.

Source: cultured CD8+ T cells from PBMCs, taken from culture after CMV antigen stimulation. The chain uses TRBV5-5 and TRBJ2-7; perhaps TRBD1 as D (5 bases). This TCR was recovered from a human donor in good health (CMV status not recorded). Some clones in this sample may be carry-over from other donors' samples. CDR3 nucleotide sequence: TGTGCCAGCAGCTTGGTGGACAACTACGAGCAGTACGTC. This codes for CASSLVDNYEQYV.